This paragraph reports one T cell receptor (beta chain). Its antigen is not yet known. No base-level quality is on record; no much larger clone is a single base apart. This sample is part of a study of MAIT cells during Salmonella Paratyphi A infection (dated by TCRdb to 2017 to 2019). Turning to the overall study: Adult volunteers aged 18 to 60 ingested a single dose of 1-5x10^3 CFU of S. Paratyphi A strain NVGH308. Ciprofloxacin 500 mg twice daily for 14 days, starting at diagnosis, was given to diagnosed volunteers. Paper-wide results and their limitations: Although the availability of volunteer samples limited sample sizes, the sizes were judged adequate for detecting differences between groups. MAIT cell TRBV usage was oligoclonal with a preference for TRBV20 and TRBV6, and infection did not appear to change this usage. Diagnosed volunteers showed more expansion or contraction among top five MAIT clonotypes than healthy controls (about 0.54 versus 0.13), suggesting infection-driven repertoire reshaping. The space taken up by over-represented MAIT clonotypes dropped significantly from baseline to mid-infection (approximately 0.16 to 0.094), while post-infection showed no significant difference.

The sample's time point, from its label and the paper: mid-infection, around enteric fever diagnosis. MAIT cells, defined as Valpha7.2+ CD161+ T cells, were identified and sorted by flow cytometry. In 6 or 7 volunteers who developed enteric fever after controlled oral challenge with live Salmonella Paratyphi A, circulating MAIT cell TCRbeta repertoires were profiled over time. Every diagnosed volunteer provided MAIT cell samples at three timepoints: pre-infection, mid-infection and post-infection. A diagnosis of enteric fever required Paratyphi A bacteremia and/or a persistent fever above 38 degrees C that lasted more than 12 hours. Infection was diagnosed in challenged volunteers between day 4 and day 7 after challenge. For RNA extraction, roughly 4,500 to 11,000 MAIT cells from each sample were sorted straight into RNAqueous-Micro lysis buffer. Lymphoprep gradient centrifugation was used to isolate peripheral blood mononuclear cells from blood samples and leukocyte cones. Cells were sorted on either a BD FACSAria Fusion or a BD FACSAria III sorter.

Libraries were made using 5' RACE. TCRbeta was amplified in two PCR rounds using Phusion High-Fidelity polymerase, and the primers carried sample-specific barcodes. TCRbeta libraries were generated by template-switch cDNA synthesis with SMARTScribe reverse transcriptase and a TRBC-specific primer. After barcoding, samples were pooled and then prepared using the NEBNext Ultra DNA Library Prep Kit for Illumina. The libraries were sequenced on an Illumina MiSeq using the MiSeq reagent kit v2, 300 cycles. As for how the authors treated the data: Reads were demultiplexed by barcode with Jemultiplexer and aligned with MiTCR using default parameters. Non-functional sequences were filtered out with VDJtools, and clonotypes were defined by amino acid sequence, with frequencies based on assigned sequence reads. Clonal space homeostasis binned clonotypes by frequency as over-represented (0.05-1), large, medium and small. The public sequencing data were trimmed at Q25 with fastp and processed into clonotypes with MiXCR by TCRdb, which kept only in-frame beta chains. Rows merge per CDR3 protein into single entries with the most common DNA and genes. The V and J calls and clone size are TCRdb's, not the authors'. The sample includes around 670 distinct CDR3 sequences, with 25% to 30% observed a single time. The ten top clones hold just under 30% of the sample.

CDR1 and CDR2, looked up from the germline V gene, are SGDLS and YYNGEE. The CDR3 runs 15 residues from the cysteine to the phenylalanine. This entry keeps only the CDR3 DNA: 45 bases, framed from base 1. The V end gives up 0 bases and the J end 4 bases, leaving 1 base in the junction not matched to a gene. Sequencing used MAIT cells from blood, obtained at the middle sampling point of the challenge study. The sequence was obtained from a person between 18 and 70 years old who was deliberately infected with Salmonella Paratyphi A in a paratyphoid fever challenge study. The sequence is built from TRBV9 and TRBJ1-5, with 10 middle bases fitting TRBD1. The CDR3 reads CASSVGDRGNQPQHF. The nucleotide sequence is TGTGCCAGCAGCGTAGGGGACAGGGGTAATCAGCCCCAGCATTTT.